What follows describes a single T cell receptor beta chain. Trimming stripped 3 bases from V and 5 bases from J, with 11 bases between. CDR1 SGHVS and CDR2 FQNEAQ come from the germline V gene. CDR3 size: 13 residues. The data were taken from a study of control samples from healthy donors and cancer patients. The protocol was immunoSEQ multiplex PCR, while the TCRdb copy is restricted to in-frame clones and leaves out a portion. The sample lists approximately 37,000 clones; about 86% were seen once. This rearrangement joins TRBV7-8 to TRBJ2-7; D may be TRBD1 or TRBD2 (5 bases each). Sequencing was carried out using PBMCs. This receptor was taken from a woman aged 55 to 70 with lung cancer. The CDR3 spells CASSFAGRDEQYF. The CDR3 nucleotides read TGTGCCAGCAGCTTCGCAGGGCGGGACGAGCAGTACTTC.